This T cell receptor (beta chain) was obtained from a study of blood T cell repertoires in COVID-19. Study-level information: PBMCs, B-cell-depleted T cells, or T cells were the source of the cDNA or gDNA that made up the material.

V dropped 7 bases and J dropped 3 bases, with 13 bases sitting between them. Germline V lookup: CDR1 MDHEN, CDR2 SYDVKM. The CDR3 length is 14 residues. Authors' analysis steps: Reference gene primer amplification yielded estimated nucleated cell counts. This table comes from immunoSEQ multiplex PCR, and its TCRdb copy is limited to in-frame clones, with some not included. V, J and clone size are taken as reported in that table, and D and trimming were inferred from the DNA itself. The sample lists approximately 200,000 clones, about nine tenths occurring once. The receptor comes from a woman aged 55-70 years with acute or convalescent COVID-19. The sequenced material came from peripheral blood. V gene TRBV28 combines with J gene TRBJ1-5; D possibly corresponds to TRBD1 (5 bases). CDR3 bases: TGTGCCAGCACCATAGACAGAATCAATCAGCCCCAGCATTTT. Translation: CASTIDRINQPQHF.